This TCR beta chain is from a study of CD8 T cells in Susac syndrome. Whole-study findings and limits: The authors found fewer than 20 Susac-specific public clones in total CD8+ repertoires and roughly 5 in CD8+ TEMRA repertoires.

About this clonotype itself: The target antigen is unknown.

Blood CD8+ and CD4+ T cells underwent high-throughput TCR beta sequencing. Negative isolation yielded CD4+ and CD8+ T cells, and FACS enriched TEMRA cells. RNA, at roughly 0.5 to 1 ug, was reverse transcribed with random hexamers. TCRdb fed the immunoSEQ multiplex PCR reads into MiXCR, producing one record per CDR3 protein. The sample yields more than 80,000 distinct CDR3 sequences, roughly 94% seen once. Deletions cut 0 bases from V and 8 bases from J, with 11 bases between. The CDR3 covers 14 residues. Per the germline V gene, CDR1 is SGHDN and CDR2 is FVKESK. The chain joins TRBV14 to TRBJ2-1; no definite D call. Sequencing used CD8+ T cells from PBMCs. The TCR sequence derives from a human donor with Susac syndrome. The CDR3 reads CASSQDYRDDEQFF. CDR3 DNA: TGTGCCAGCAGCCAAGATTACCGAGACGATGAGCAGTTCTTC.